Each of the 16 T cell receptor beta chains below was sequenced from the same sample in a study of cytomegalovirus exposure and HLA in healthy donors. With 60 Vbeta and 13 Jbeta primers, the PCR was carried out. Produced via immunoSEQ multiplex PCR; TCRdb's table is partial and in-frame only. The sample has about 120,000 clones, around 76% seen once; the top ten hold 12%. Input material: PBMCs. The receptors shown here come from a woman between 40 and 55 years old in good health and CMV-seropositive.

The V gene is TRBV30, the J gene TRBJ1-4, with D possibly TRBD1 on 6 matching bases. The CDR3 runs 15 residues. Trimming took 3 bases from V and 6 from J, leaving 17 bases between them. CDR1 is GTSNPN, CDR2 SVGIG, per germline (reference sequence). The CDR3: CAWRWPGHVDEKLFF. Written as DNA, the CDR3 is TGTGCCTGGAGATGGCCGGGACACGTTGATGAAAAACTGTTTTTT.

Concerning this clone itself: Compared with germline, one end of the junction differs, possibly owing to a read error. This rearrangement joins TRBV2 to TRBJ1-2; the match to TRBD1 covers 7 bases. CDR3 length: 13 residues. Germline V CDR1 and CDR2: SNHLY, FYNNEI. The CDR3 protein is CASSMDRNYGYPF. CDR3 coding DNA: TGTGCCAGCAGTATGGACAGGAACTATGGCTACCCCTTC.

The gene calls are TRBV7-2 and TRBJ2-6; possible D gene TRBD2, 5 bases. Germline CDR1 reads SGHTA; CDR2 reads FQGNSA. The CDR3 covers 15 residues. V was trimmed by 5 bases and J by 4 bases, leaving 12 bases between them. Here the CDR3 reads CASSGGGAGANVLTF. The CDR3 DNA follows: TGTGCCAGCAGCGGCGGAGGAGCGGGGGCCAACGTCCTGACTTTC.

The rearrangement joins TRBV6-4 to TRBJ1-1, with no clear D. CDR1 and CDR2 from the germline V gene are MRHNA and SNTAGT. Between the trimmed V and J ends, which lost 7 bases and 4 bases, there was a span of 16 bases. The length of the CDR3 is 14 residues. The CDR3 bases are TGTGCCAGCACCGAACGGGGAGGTACCACTGAAGCTTTCTTT. Its translation: CASTERGGTTEAFF.

The chain is built from TRBV15 and TRBJ2-2, with TRBD1 matching over 7 bases. V trimming: 5 bases; J trimming: 7 bases; junction bases outside the gene matches: 10. CDR3 size: 15 residues. Germline CDR1 reads LNHNV; CDR2 reads YYDKDF (reference sequence). The CDR3 DNA follows: TGTGCCACCAGCCGCGACAGGGTCCCAGGCGGGGAGCTGTTTTTT. Translation: CATSRDRVPGGELFF. The entire variable domain, with the rest obtained from reference TRBV15 and TRBJ2-2, is as follows: DAMVIQNPRYQVTQFGKPVTLSCSQTLNHNVMYWYQQKSSQAPKLLFHYYDKDFNNEADTPDNFQSRRPNTSFCFLDIRSPGLGDTAMYLCATSRDRVPGGELFFGEGSRLTVL.

The chain is built from TRBV19 and TRBJ2-3, with TRBD1 matching over 7 bases. CDR3 length: 16 amino acids. Germline CDR1 and CDR2: LNHDA and SQIVND (reference sequence). The J segment lost 1 base and the V segment lost 2 bases, leaving 6 bases of the junction unmatched. The CDR3, as DNA: TGTGCCAGTAGTATACCCCTGACAGGGCGCACAGATACGCAGTATTTT. This sequence encodes CASSIPLTGRTDTQYF. Full variable domain (outside the CDR3, taken from reference TRBV19 and TRBJ2-3): DGGITQSPKYLFRKEGQNVTLSCEQNLNHDAMYWYRQDPGQGLRLIYYSQIVNDFQKGDIAEGYSVSREKKESFPLTVTSAQKNPTAFYLCASSIPLTGRTDTQYFGPGTRLTVL.

The chain joins TRBV15 to TRBJ1-1; the D gene is possibly TRBD1 (5 bases). This CDR3 spans 16 amino acids. Germline loops: CDR1 LNHNV, CDR2 YYDKDF (reference sequence). Between the trimmed V and J ends, which lost 1 base and 4 bases, there was a span of 16 bases. This CDR3 reads CATSRVGEGLTTEAFF. The CDR3, as DNA: TGTGCCACCAGCAGAGTGGGGGAGGGATTAACCACTGAAGCTTTCTTT.

The rearrangement links TRBV7-8 to TRBJ2-5, with 8 bases lining up with TRBD1. The trim removed 1 base at V and 6 bases at J, leaving 19 bases unmatched. CDR1 is SGHVS and CDR2 is FQNEAQ in the germline V gene. The CDR3 spans 19 residues. This CDR3 is CASSLGTIRGRNIWKTQYF. CDR3 DNA: TGTGCCAGCAGCTTAGGAACTATCAGGGGGCGGAATATTTGGAAGACCCAGTACTTC.

J is TRBJ1-4 and V is TRBV6-5; a weak D match, TRBD1 (6 bases). Trimming shortened V by 6 bases and J by 8 bases, and 16 bases separated the two germline ends. This CDR3 is 14 amino acids long. Germline V gene sequence: CDR1 MNHEY, CDR2 SVGAGI. CDR3 protein: CASRLTGFEEKLFF. In DNA, the CDR3 is TGTGCCAGCAGGCTGACAGGCTTCGAAGAAAAACTGTTTTTT.

The chain is built from TRBV9 and TRBJ1-2; tentative D call: TRBD1 (6 bases). Germline V gene data show CDR1 as SGDLS and CDR2 as YYNGEE. This CDR3 spans 16 amino acids. V was clipped by 4 bases and J by 3 bases, with 19 bases between them. CDR3 amino acids: CASSPQYRTEYYGYTF. CDR3 coding DNA: TGTGCCAGCAGCCCCCAATACCGGACAGAATACTATGGCTACACCTTC. Complete variable domain (other parts from reference TRBV9 and TRBJ1-2): DSGVTQTPKHLITATGQRVTLRCSPRSGDLSVYWYQQSLDQGLQFLIQYYNGEERAKGNILERFSAQQFPDLHSELNLSSLELGDSALYFCASSPQYRTEYYGYTFGSGTRLTVV.

V and J are TRBV30 and TRBJ1-6; tentatively, D is TRBD1 (6 bases). CDR1 GTSNPN and CDR2 SVGIG come from the germline V gene (reference sequence). This CDR3 has 15 amino acids. Deletions cut 3 bases from V and 1 base from J, with 10 bases between. The CDR3 region is CAWRGGGSYNSPLHF. The CDR3 nucleotides read TGTGCCTGGAGAGGGGGGGGATCCTATAATTCACCCCTCCACTTT.

J is TRBJ1-2 and V is TRBV30; no reliable D call. There are 14 residues in the CDR3. The germline V gene encodes CDR1 GTSNPN and CDR2 SVGIG (reference sequence). The germline V and J ends were trimmed by 4 bases and 3 bases, with 15 bases remaining between them. In DNA, the CDR3 is TGTGCCTGGATAAGGGAGCGGGAGCACTATGGCTACACCTTC. It specifies CAWIREREHYGYTF.

CDR3 bases: TGTGCCAGCAGCGCCCACAGGAGTCTCTACGAGCAGTACTTC. Protein: CASSAHRSLYEQYF. The chain joins TRBV9 to TRBJ2-7; maybe TRBD1 (5 bases). Germline V gene lookup returns CDR1 SGDLS and CDR2 YYNGEE. Deletions cut 3 bases from V and 3 bases from J, with 13 bases between. CDR3 size: 14 residues.

The gene calls are TRBV15 and TRBJ1-6; no clear D gene. Trimming removed 0 bases at V and 5 bases at J, with 8 bases between. Germline V gives CDR1 LNHNV, CDR2 YYDKDF (reference sequence). The CDR3 is 15 residues long. CDR3 nucleotide sequence: TGTGCCACCAGCAGAGATAGACACAATAATTCACCCCTCCACTTT. Translated, it gives CATSRDRHNNSPLHF. Full variable domain (remainder filled in from reference TRBV15 and TRBJ1-6): DAMVIQNPRYQVTQFGKPVTLSCSQTLNHNVMYWYQQKSSQAPKLLFHYYDKDFNNEADTPDNFQSRRPNTSFCFLDIRSPGLGDTAMYLCATSRDRHNNSPLHFGNGTRLTVT.

The chain links TRBV6-5 to TRBJ1-3, with a possible D match to TRBD1 (5 bases). The ends were cut back, 2 bases at V and 3 bases at J, with 14 bases in the middle. This CDR3 has 16 residues. The germline V gene encodes CDR1 MNHEY and CDR2 SVGAGI. DNA of the CDR3: TGTGCCAGCAGTTACACAGGACACGGACGTGGAAACACCATATATTTT. It yields the protein CASSYTGHGRGNTIYF.

The chain carries TRBV28 and TRBJ1-4; the D is unclear. Germline V lookup: CDR1 MDHEN, CDR2 SYDVKM. Trimming shortened V by 5 bases and J by 8 bases, and 15 bases separated the two germline ends. The CDR3 consists of 14 residues. The CDR3 loop is CASSPPRGWEKLFF. Here the CDR3 DNA reads TGTGCCAGCAGTCCTCCACGGGGTTGGGAAAAACTGTTTTTT.